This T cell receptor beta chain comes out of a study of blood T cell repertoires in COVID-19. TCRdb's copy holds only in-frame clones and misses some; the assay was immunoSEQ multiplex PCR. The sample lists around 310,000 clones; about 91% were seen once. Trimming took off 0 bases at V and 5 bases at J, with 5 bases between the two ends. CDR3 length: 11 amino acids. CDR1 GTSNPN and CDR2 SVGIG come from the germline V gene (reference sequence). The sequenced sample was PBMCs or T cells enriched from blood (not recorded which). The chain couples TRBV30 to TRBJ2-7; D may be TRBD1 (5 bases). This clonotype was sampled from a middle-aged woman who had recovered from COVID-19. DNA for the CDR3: TGTGCCTGGAGTGTACAGGACGAGCAGTACTTC. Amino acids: CAWSVQDEQYF.